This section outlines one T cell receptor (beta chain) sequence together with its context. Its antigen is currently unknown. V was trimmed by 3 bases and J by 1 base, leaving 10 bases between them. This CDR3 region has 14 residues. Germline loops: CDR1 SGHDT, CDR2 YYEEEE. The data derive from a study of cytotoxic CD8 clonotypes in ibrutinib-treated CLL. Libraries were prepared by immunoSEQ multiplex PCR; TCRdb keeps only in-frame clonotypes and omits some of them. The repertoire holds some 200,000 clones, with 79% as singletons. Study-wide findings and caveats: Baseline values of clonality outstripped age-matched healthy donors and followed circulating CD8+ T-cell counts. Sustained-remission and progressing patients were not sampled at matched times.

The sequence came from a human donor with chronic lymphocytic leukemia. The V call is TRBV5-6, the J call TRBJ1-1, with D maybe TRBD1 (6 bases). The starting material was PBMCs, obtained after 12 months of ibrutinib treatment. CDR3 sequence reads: CASSWGQSNTEAFF. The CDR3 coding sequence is TGTGCCAGCAGCTGGGGACAATCGAACACTGAAGCTTTCTTT.